Listed below are T cell receptor beta chains from one sample, sequenced in a study of control samples from healthy donors and cancer patients. Some clones are missing from TCRdb's copy, which holds only in-frame ones; the method was immunoSEQ multiplex PCR. This sample has 120,000 or so clones, with roughly 84% found just once. Sequencing was performed on blood. These receptors originate from a middle-aged man in good health. Each CDR3 is given with its conserved first and last residue. Fields, in order: clone size, D gene, CDR3 length, J gene, V gene, CDR3 DNA, CDR3 protein. The D gene is left open where the match is weak. Size is stated for part of the rows, as once, few or many counts, or as a class when the clone is expanded.

size: .; D: TRBD1; length: 14; J: TRBJ2-7; V: TRBV5-1; DNA: TGCGCCAGCAGTTTTCGGGACAGGGCCAACGAGCAGTACTTC; CDR3: CASSFRDRANEQYF
size: .; D: .; length: 15; J: TRBJ1-2; V: TRBV15; DNA: TGTGCCACCAGCAGGGTGGGGGACTCCCTCTATGGCTACACCTTC; CDR3: CATSRVGDSLYGYTF
size: .; D: TRBD1; length: 14; J: TRBJ2-1; V: TRBV18; DNA: TGTGCCAGCTCACCTCAGACAGGGGGCAATGAGCAGTTCTTC; CDR3: CASSPQTGGNEQFF
size: .; D: TRBD1; length: 17; J: TRBJ1-5; V: TRBV18; DNA: TGTGCCAGCTCACCACCGGGGGACAGGGGGCTCGGGCAGCCCCAGCATTTT; CDR3: CASSPPGDRGLGQPQHF
size: .; D: TRBD1; length: 15; J: TRBJ1-1; V: TRBV27; DNA: TGTGCCAGCAGTCCATGGACAGGACCCAACACTGAAGCTTTCTTT; CDR3: CASSPWTGPNTEAFF
size: .; D: TRBD1; length: 17; J: TRBJ2-5; V: TRBV11-2; DNA: TGTGCCAGCAGCGTAATAACAGGGGGCCGTTATAGAGAGACCCAGTACTTC; CDR3: CASSVITGGRYRETQYF
size: .; D: .; length: 13; J: TRBJ2-2; V: TRBV5-1; DNA: TGCGCCAGCAGCTTGACTACCACCGGGGAGCTGTTTTTT; CDR3: CASSLTTTGELFF
size: .; D: TRBD1; length: 12; J: TRBJ2-7; V: TRBV29-1; DNA: TGCAGCGTCGCAGGGACAGCCTACGAGCAGTACTTC; CDR3: CSVAGTAYEQYF
size: .; D: .; length: 13; J: TRBJ1-2; V: TRBV6-5; DNA: TGTGCCAGCAGTCGGGACATAAACTATGGCTACACCTTC; CDR3: CASSRDINYGYTF
size: .; D: TRBD2; length: 16; J: TRBJ2-1; V: TRBV9; DNA: TGTGCCAGCACGGGTGGTATCGGGGAGGGATACAATGAGCAGTTCTTC; CDR3: CASTGGIGEGYNEQFF
size: few; D: TRBD1; length: 16; J: TRBJ2-7; V: TRBV7-2; DNA: TGTGCCAGCAGCTTATCTGTAGGGACAGGTGACTACGAGCAGTACTTC; CDR3: CASSLSVGTGDYEQYF
size: few; D: .; length: 12; J: TRBJ1-2; V: TRBV27; DNA: TGTGCCAGCAGTTTACAGGGCTATGGCTACACCTTC; CDR3: CASSLQGYGYTF
size: once; D: .; length: 14; J: TRBJ1-2; V: TRBV3-1/TRBV3-2; DNA: TGTGCCAGCAGCCAAGTGGCAGGACGGGGTGGCTACACCTTC; CDR3: CASSQVAGRGGYTF
size: .; D: .; length: 16; J: TRBJ1-2; V: TRBV6-5; DNA: TGTGCCAGCAGTTACTCCGGGACGGAAGCTAACTATGGCTACACCTTC; CDR3: CASSYSGTEANYGYTF
size: few; D: .; length: 14; J: TRBJ2-3; V: TRBV6-5; DNA: TGTGCCACCCGCCCGCGGTCTAGCACAGATACGCAGTATTTT; CDR3: CATRPRSSTDTQYF
size: .; D: .; length: 14; J: TRBJ1-5; V: TRBV11-3; DNA: TGTGCCAGCAGCTTAGGGGGTGGCAATCAGCCCCAGCATTTT; CDR3: CASSLGGGNQPQHF